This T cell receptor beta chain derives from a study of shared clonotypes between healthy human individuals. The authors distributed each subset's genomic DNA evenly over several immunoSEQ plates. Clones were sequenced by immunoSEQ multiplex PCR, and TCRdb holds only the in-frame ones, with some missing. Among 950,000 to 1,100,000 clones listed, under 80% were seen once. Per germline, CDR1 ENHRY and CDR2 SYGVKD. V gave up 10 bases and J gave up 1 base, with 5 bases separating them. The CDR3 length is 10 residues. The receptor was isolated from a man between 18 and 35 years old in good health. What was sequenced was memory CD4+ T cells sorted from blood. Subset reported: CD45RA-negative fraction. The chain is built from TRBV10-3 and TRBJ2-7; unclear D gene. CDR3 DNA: TGTGCCACCGCATCCTACGAGCAGTACTTC. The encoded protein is CATASYEQYF.